This TCR beta chain was found in a study of T cells in localized non-small cell lung cancer. Study-level points and caveats: Heterogeneity within the tumor remains possible, as just one region underwent sequencing. Uninvolved adjacent lung had higher T cell clonality than tumor and all other tissues.

Generated by immunoSEQ multiplex PCR, the TCRdb table keeps only in-frame clones and is missing some. The sample carries tens of thousands of clones, 85% to 90% recorded once. The germline gives CDR1 SGHDT, CDR2 YYEEEE. Germline trimming cut 4 bases from V and 1 base from J; bases unmatched to any gene: 4. This CDR3 region has 14 residues. Remarks on this clone: Its antigen is not identified.

The source is a woman aged 40 to 75 with stage I squamous cell lung carcinoma. The source material was peripheral blood, sampled before any cancer treatment. This chain links TRBV5-6 with TRBJ2-5; TRBD1 agrees at 7 bases. CDR3 region: CASSPTGIQETQYF. The CDR3, as DNA: TGTGCCAGCAGCCCGACAGGGATCCAAGAGACCCAGTACTTC.